The subject of this entry is one T cell receptor (beta chain). Its antigen remains unidentified. This sample is drawn from a study of cytomegalovirus exposure and HLA in healthy donors. Study results and limitations: The study listed roughly 160 cytomegalovirus-associated TCR beta chains. The number of N-insertions in an Asian-associated ancestry cluster was reportedly below the approximately 680-donor mean in a later analysis. In vitro confirmation showed a few CMV-associated chains to be CMV antigen specific.

Looked up from germline, CDR1 is LNHNV and CDR2 is YYDKDF (reference sequence). V was pared by 0 bases and J by 2 bases, with 7 bases of the junction left unmatched. This CDR3 spans 16 amino acids. PCR involved 60 Vbeta and 13 Jbeta primers. Generated by immunoSEQ multiplex PCR, the TCRdb table keeps only in-frame clones and is missing some. Of 30,000 to 45,000 clones detected, 80% to 90% appear once; the ten largest clones hold roughly 9.3%. The material sequenced was PBMCs. The chain couples TRBV15 to TRBJ2-7; 7 positions match TRBD1. The TCR was taken from a woman between 35 and 50 years old in good health and CMV-seronegative. CDR3 DNA sequence: TGTGCCACCAGCAGAGATTTGGACAGGCGGACCTACGAGCAGTACTTC. Translating it yields CATSRDLDRRTYEQYF.